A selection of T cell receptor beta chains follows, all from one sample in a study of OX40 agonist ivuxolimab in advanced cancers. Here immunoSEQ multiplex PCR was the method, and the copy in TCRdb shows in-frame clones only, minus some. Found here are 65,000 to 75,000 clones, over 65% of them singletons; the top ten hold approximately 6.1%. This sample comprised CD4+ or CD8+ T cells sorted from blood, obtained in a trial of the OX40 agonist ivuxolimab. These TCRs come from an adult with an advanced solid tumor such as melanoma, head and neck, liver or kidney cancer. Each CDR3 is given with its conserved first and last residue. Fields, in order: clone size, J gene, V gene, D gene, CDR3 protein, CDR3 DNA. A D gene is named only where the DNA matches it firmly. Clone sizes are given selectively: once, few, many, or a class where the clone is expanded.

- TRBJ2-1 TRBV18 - CASSSHPWDEQFF TGTGCCAGCTCATCACACCCTTGGGATGAGCAGTTCTTC
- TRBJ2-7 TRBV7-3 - CASSLTKPDEQYF TGTGCCAGCAGCTTAACCAAGCCCGACGAGCAGTACTTC
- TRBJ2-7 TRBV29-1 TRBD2 CSVEEGGRAGEQYF TGCAGCGTTGAAGAGGGCGGGAGGGCCGGTGAGCAGTACTTC
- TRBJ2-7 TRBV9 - CASSVGSGRSYEQYF TGTGCCAGCAGCGTAGGGTCGGGAAGGTCCTACGAGCAGTACTTC
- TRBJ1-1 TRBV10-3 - CAISEPGTFTEAFF TGTGCCATCAGTGAACCAGGGACGTTCACTGAAGCTTTCTTT
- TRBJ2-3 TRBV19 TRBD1 CATSRGQGGYTQYF TGTGCCACCTCCCGGGGACAGGGAGGATATACGCAGTATTTT
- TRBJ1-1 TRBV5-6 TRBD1 CASSFRFTGGTEAFF TGTGCCAGCAGCTTTCGGTTTACAGGGGGGACTGAAGCTTTCTTT
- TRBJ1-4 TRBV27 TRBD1 CASSFGTGGREKLFF TGTGCCAGCAGTTTCGGGACAGGGGGCAGAGAAAAACTGTTTTTT
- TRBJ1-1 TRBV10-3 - CAIRRTVNTEAFF TGTGCCATCAGGAGGACTGTGAACACTGAAGCTTTCTTT
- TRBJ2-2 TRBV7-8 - CASSLWFDPTGELFF TGTGCCAGCAGCTTATGGTTTGATCCCACCGGGGAGCTGTTTTTT
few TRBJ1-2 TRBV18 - CASSPPNFNLLFFFPNYGYTF TGTGCCAGCTCACCGCCGAATTTCAACTTACTATTTTTTTTTCCTAACTATGGCTACACCTTC
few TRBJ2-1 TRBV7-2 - CASSLGGLLLYNEQFF TGTGCCAGCAGCCTGGGGGGACTTCTACTTTACAATGAGCAGTTCTTC
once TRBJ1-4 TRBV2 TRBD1 CASRVRGQSNEKLFF TGTGCCAGCAGAGTTAGGGGGCAGAGTAATGAAAAACTGTTTTTT
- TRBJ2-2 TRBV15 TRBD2 CATSRGTSGGARVTGELFF TGTGCCACCAGCAGAGGGACTAGCGGGGGGGCCAGAGTCACCGGGGAGCTGTTTTTT
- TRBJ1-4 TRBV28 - CASSPFTAANEKLFF TGTGCCAGCAGCCCATTCACGGCGGCTAATGAAAAACTGTTTTTT
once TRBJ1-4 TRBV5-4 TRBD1 CASSSGTVSATNEKLFF TGTGCCAGCAGTTCCGGGACAGTATCTGCAACTAATGAAAAACTGTTTTTT
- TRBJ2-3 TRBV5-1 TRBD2 CASSLQSGGRADTQYF TGCGCCAGCAGCTTGCAATCCGGGGGGAGGGCAGATACGCAGTATTTT
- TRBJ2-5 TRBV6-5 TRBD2 CASRTSGGPGQYF TGTGCCAGCAGAACTAGCGGGGGGCCGGGCCAGTACTTC
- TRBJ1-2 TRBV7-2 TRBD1 CASSLVARGRSYGYTF TGTGCCAGCAGCTTAGTCGCTAGGGGGCGCAGCTATGGCTACACCTTC
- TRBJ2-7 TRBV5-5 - CASSFGTNSYEQYF TGTGCCAGCAGCTTTGGAACGAACTCCTACGAGCAGTACTTC
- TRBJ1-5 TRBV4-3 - CASSQDFYRGQGNQPQHF TGCGCCAGCAGCCAAGATTTTTATCGGGGCCAGGGCAATCAGCCCCAGCATTTT
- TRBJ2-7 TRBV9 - CASSVGGASSYEQYF TGTGCCAGCAGCGTAGGCGGGGCGAGCTCCTACGAGCAGTACTTC
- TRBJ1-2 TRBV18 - CASSPFSYGYTF TGTGCCAGCTCACCCTTTTCCTATGGCTACACCTTC
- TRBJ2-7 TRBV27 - CASSLRGGDAEQYF TGTGCCAGCAGTTTACGGGGAGGCGACGCCGAGCAGTACTTC
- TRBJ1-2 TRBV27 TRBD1 CASSPFAGQGYTF TGTGCCAGCAGCCCCTTCGCGGGACAGGGCTACACCTTC
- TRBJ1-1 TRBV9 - CASSPKGFMNTEAFF TGTGCCAGCAGCCCAAAGGGTTTCATGAACACTGAAGCTTTCTTT
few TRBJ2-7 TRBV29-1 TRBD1 CSVRQGGSYEQYF TGCAGCGTCCGACAGGGGGGATCCTACGAGCAGTACTTC
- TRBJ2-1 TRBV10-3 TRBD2 CAISGGSSYNEQFF TGTGCCATCAGCGGGGGGAGCTCCTACAATGAGCAGTTCTTC
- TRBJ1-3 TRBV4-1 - CASSPKTGFENTIYF TGCGCCAGCAGCCCTAAAACAGGGTTTGAAAACACCATATATTTT
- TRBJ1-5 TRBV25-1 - CASSATDNQPQHF TGTGCCAGCAGTGCTACAGACAATCAGCCCCAGCATTTT
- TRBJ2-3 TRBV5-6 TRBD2 CASSFGLAGVLTDTQYF TGTGCCAGCAGCTTCGGGCTAGCGGGAGTTCTCACAGATACGCAGTATTTT
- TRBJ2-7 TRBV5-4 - CASNRPGLPGEYF TGTGCCAGCAACCGCCCGGGACTCCCCGGCGAGTACTTC
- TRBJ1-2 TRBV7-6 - CASSADPGYGYTF TGTGCCAGCAGCGCGGACCCTGGGTATGGCTACACCTTC
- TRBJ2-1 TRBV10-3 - CAISVRRALSYNEQFF TGTGCCATCAGTGTACGGCGGGCCCTGTCCTACAATGAGCAGTTCTTC
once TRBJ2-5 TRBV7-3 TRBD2 CASSYSGGAGETQYF TGTGCCAGCAGCTACAGCGGGGGGGCCGGAGAGACCCAGTACTTC
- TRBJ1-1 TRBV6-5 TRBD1 CASSSGQGRTEAFF TGTGCCAGCAGTTCAGGACAGGGGAGGACTGAAGCTTTCTTT
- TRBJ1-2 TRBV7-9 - CASSLIGWGYTF TGTGCCAGCAGCTTAATAGGATGGGGCTACACCTTC
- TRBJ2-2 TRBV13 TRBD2 CASSLFPLAGANTGELFF TGTGCCAGCAGCTTATTCCCGCTAGCGGGGGCGAACACCGGGGAGCTGTTTTTT
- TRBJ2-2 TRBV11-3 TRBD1 CASSFWAGGHTGELFF TGTGCCAGCAGCTTCTGGGCAGGGGGACACACCGGGGAGCTGTTTTTT
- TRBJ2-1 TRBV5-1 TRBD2 CASSYGLAGTYNEQFF TGCGCCAGCAGCTATGGACTAGCGGGGACATACAATGAGCAGTTCTTC
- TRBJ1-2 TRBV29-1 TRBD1 CSVYTGQGRANYGYTF TGCAGCGTTTATACCGGACAGGGGCGAGCTAACTATGGCTACACCTTC
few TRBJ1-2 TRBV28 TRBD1 CASSFPQGAHYGYTF TGTGCCAGCAGTTTCCCGCAGGGGGCCCACTATGGCTACACCTTC
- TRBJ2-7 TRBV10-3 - CAISVNRNEQYF TGTGCCATCAGTGTTAACAGAAACGAGCAGTACTTC
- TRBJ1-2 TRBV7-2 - CASSLTPTLAGGYTF TGTGCCAGCAGCTTAACCCCGACCCTTGCCGGTGGCTACACCTTC
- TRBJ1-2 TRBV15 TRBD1 CATETGGGYGYTF TGTGCCACCGAGACAGGGGGCGGGTATGGCTACACCTTC
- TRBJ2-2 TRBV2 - CASEAGTNTGELFF TGTGCCAGCGAGGCGGGGACGAACACCGGGGAGCTGTTTTTT
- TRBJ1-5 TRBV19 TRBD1 CASSPPGQGVQPQHF TGTGCCAGTAGTCCCCCGGGACAGGGGGTTCAGCCCCAGCATTTT
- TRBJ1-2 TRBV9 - CASSPVSGTGNYGYTF TGTGCCAGCAGCCCCGTGTCAGGGACGGGCAACTATGGCTACACCTTC
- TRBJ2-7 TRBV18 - CASSRGSTGPYEQYF TGTGCCAGCTCACGCGGTTCGACAGGACCCTACGAGCAGTACTTC
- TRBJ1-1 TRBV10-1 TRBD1 CAITLRQGRVNTEAFF TGCGCCATCACGCTTCGACAGGGGAGGGTGAACACTGAAGCTTTCTTT
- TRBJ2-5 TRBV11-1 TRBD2 CASSLRLAGIETQYF TGTGCCAGCAGCTTGAGGCTAGCGGGGATAGAGACCCAGTACTTC
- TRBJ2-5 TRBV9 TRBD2 CASSVSGRPQETQYF TGTGCCAGCAGCGTGAGCGGGAGGCCCCAAGAGACCCAGTACTTC
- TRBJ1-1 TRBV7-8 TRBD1 CASSSNTGGGTEAFF TGTGCCAGCAGCTCAAACACAGGGGGTGGCACTGAAGCTTTCTTT
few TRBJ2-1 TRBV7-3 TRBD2 CASSLLTSGGASEQFF TGTGCCAGCAGCTTATTGACTAGCGGGGGGGCCAGTGAGCAGTTCTTC